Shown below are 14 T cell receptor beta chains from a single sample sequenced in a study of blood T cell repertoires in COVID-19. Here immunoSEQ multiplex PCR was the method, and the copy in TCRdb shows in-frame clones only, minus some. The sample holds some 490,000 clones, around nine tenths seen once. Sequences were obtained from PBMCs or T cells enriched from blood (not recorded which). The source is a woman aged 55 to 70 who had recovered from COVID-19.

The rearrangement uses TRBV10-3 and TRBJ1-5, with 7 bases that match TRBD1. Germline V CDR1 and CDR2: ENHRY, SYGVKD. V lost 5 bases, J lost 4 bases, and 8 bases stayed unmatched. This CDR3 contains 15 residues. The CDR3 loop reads CAISQNQGGNQPQHF. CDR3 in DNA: TGTGCCATCAGTCAGAACCAGGGGGGAAATCAGCCCCAGCATTTT.

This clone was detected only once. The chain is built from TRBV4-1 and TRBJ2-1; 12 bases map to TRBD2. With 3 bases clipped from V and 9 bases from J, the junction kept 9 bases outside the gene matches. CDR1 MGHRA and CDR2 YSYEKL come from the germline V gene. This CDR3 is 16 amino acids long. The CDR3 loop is CASSHPSSGGASEQFF. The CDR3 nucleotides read TGCGCCAGCAGCCACCCTTCTAGCGGGGGGGCAAGTGAGCAGTTCTTC.

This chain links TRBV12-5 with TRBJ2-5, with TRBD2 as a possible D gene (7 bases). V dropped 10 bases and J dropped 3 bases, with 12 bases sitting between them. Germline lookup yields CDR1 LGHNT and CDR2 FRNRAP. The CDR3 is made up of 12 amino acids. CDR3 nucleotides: TGTGCTACGAGGGGGGGCGAAGAGACCCAGTACTTC. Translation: CATRGGEETQYF.

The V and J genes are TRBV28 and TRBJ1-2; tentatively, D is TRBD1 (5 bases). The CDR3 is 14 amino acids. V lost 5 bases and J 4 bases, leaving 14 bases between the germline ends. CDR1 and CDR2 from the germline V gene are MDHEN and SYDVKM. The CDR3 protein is CASSVGGQFYGYTF. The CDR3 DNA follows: TGTGCCAGCAGTGTGGGCGGACAATTCTATGGCTACACCTTC.

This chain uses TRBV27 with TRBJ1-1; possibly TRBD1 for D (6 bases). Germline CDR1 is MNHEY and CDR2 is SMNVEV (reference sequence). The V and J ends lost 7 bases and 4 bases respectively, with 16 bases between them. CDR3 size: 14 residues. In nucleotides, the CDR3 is TGTGCCAGCACCAGCTACGGGACACCCACTGAAGCTTTCTTT. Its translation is CASTSYGTPTEAFF.

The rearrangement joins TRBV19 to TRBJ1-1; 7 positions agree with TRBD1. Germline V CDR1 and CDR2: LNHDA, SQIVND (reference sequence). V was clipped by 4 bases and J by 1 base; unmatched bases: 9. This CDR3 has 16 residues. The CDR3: CASSTHPGQQNTEAFF. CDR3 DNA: TGTGCCAGTAGTACCCATCCGGGACAGCAGAACACTGAAGCTTTCTTT.

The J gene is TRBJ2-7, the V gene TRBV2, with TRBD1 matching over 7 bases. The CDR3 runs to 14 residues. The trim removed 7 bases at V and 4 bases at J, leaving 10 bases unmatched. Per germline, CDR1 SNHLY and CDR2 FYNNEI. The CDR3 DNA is TGTGCCAGCACCGCCGGGACAGAATCTTACGAGCAGTACGTC. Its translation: CASTAGTESYEQYV.

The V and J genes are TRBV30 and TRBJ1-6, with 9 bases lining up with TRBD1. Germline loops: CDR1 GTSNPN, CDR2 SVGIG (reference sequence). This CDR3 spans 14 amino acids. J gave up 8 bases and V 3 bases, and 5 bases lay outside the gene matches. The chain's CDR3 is CAWSRTGDDSPLHF. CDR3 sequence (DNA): TGTGCCTGGAGCCGGACAGGGGACGATTCACCCCTCCACTTT.

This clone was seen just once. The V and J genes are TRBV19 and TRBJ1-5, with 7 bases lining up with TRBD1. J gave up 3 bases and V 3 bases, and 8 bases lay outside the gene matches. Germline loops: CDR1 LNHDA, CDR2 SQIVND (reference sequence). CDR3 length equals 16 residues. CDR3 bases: TGTGCCAGTAGTATCGGAGACGACAGGGTCAATCAGCCCCAGCATTTT. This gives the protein CASSIGDDRVNQPQHF.

The CDR3 DNA sequence: TGTGCCTGGGCGAAGGGGTTTGATCAGCCCCAGCATTTT. It is translated as CAWAKGFDQPQHF. The genes are TRBV30 and TRBJ1-5; weak D call: TRBD1 (5 bases). Looked up from germline, CDR1 is GTSNPN and CDR2 is SVGIG (reference sequence). The CDR3 is 13 amino acids. Trimming took off 5 bases at V and 5 bases at J, with 13 bases between the two ends.

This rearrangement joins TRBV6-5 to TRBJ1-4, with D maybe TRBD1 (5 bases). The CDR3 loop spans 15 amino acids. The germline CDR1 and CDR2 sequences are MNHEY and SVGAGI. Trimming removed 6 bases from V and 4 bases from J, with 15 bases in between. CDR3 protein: CASRPPGSLNEKLFF. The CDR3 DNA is TGTGCCAGCAGGCCACCAGGGTCCCTTAATGAAAAACTGTTTTTT.

CDR3 bases: TGTGCCAGCAGTGGAGAAGCGGGGTCCTCCTACGAGCAGTACGTC. It translates to CASSGEAGSSYEQYV. The chain couples TRBV6-4 to TRBJ2-7; TRBD2 matches at 7 bases. This CDR3 contains 15 residues. Germline values: CDR1 MRHNA, CDR2 SNTAGT. The J segment lost 0 bases and the V segment lost 4 bases, leaving 6 bases of the junction unmatched.

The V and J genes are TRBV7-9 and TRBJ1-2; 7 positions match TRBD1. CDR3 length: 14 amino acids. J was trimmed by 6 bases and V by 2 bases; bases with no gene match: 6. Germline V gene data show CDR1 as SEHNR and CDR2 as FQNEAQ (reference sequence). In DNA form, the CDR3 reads TGTGCCAGCAGCTTAAGGGACAGACGAGATGGCTACACCTTC. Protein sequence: CASSLRDRRDGYTF. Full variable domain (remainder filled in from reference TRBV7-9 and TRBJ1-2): DTGVSQNPRHKITKRGQNVTFRCDPISEHNRLYWYRQTLGQGPEFLTYFQNEAQLEKSRLLSDRFSAERPKGSFSTLEIQRTEQGDSAMYLCASSLRDRRDGYTFGSGTRLTVV.

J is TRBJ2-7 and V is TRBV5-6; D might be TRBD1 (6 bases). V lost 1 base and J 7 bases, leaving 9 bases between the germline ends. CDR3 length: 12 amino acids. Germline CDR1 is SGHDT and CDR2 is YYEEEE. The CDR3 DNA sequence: TGTGCCAGCAGCTTGTGGGGGCTTGAGCAGTACGTC. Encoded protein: CASSLWGLEQYV.